This T cell receptor (beta chain) was recorded in a study of post-analysis software for immune sequencing data. CDR1 is SQVTM, CDR2 ANQGSEA, per germline. This CDR3 is 13 amino acids long. In its sample, this clonotype was seen a few times. Its specificity is not known. One junction end does not reproduce the germline sequence, and a read error may be involved. Tagging with unique molecular identifiers was a feature of the TCR beta cDNA libraries. TCRdb reanalysed the PCR reads using MiXCR and keeps one entry per CDR3 protein. This table has 350,000 to 500,000 distinct CDR3 sequences, approximately 37% appearing once. Findings and limits, study-wide: Those samples that were prepared in the same batch co-clustered strongly by F measure. TRBV5-6, TRBV5-1 and TRBV20-1 belonged to a set of a handful of TRBV segments that were more frequent in patients than controls.

The sequence came from a girl aged 2 to 10 with multiple sclerosis. This rearrangement joins TRBV29-1 to TRBJ1-5; maybe TRBD1 (5 bases). Source material: blood. The CDR3 region is CSVGPGKNQPQHF. In DNA form, the CDR3 reads TGTAGCGTTGGCCCAGGGAAAAATCAGCCCCAGCATTTT.